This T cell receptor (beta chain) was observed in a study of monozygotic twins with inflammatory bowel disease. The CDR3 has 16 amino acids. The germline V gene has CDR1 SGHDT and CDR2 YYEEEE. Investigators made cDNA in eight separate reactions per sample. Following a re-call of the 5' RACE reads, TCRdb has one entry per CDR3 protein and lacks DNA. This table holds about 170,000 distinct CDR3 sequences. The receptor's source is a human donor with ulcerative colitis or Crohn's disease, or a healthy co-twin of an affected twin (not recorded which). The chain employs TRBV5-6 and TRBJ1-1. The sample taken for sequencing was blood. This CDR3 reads CASTIRIGEMNTEAFF.